The text below deals with one TCR beta chain. Its specific antigen is unknown. Base quality data are lacking; no much larger clone is found one base away. The cohort was made up of approximately 670 healthy bone marrow donors. All cohort members were sampled while nominally healthy, although unrecorded immune exposures were likely present. The donor tested CMV seronegative, placing the donor among the 300 to 400 seronegative members of the cohort. Every donor gave a peripheral blood sample, and the peripheral blood mononuclear cells from that sample were used for TCR beta sequencing. The Qiagen DNeasy Blood Extraction Kit was used to extract genomic DNA from the blood cell samples. The library was generated by the immunoSEQ multiplex PCR assay. For the multiplex PCR, a mixture combining 60 forward primers for TCR Vbeta segments and 13 reverse primers for TCR Jbeta segments was used. The CDR3 region of rearranged TCR beta genes was amplified from genomic DNA with a multiplex PCR assay. Amplified TCR beta libraries were sequenced as 87-base-pair reads on the Illumina HiSeq System. In the source study's methods: In a later analysis, some 80 million unique TCR beta chains were counted across the 500 to 850 repertoires, and around 10 million of these chains were shared by at least two donors. Raw reads were error-corrected and collapsed into unique sequences by a nearest-neighbor algorithm in which closely related sequences were merged to remove PCR and sequencing errors. CDR3 sequences were aligned to IMGT reference sequences to assign V, D and J gene segments. For a sequence to be retained, a match of at least six nucleotides to both a V gene segment and a J gene segment was required. A rearrangement was called productive if the CDR3 had no stop codons and remained in frame with V and J, and every other rearrangement was called non-productive. CDR3 was defined according to IMGT convention as the region running from the second conserved V-encoded cysteine to the conserved J-encoded phenylalanine. In an earlier analysis of 587 of the donors, sequences lacking an unambiguous match to a single V gene segment were excluded. In an earlier analysis of approximately 610 of the donors, V segments were called functional above 56.7% productive rearrangements and were called segregating when the between-donor standard deviation exceeded 5%. To diagnose cytomegalovirus status from the catalog of TCR beta chain sequences, a statistical classification framework was built. A later analysis assigned V and J genes by comparing TCR nucleotide sequences with IMGT/GENE-DB human TR gene sequences. A later analysis assigned CDR3 sequences and most-parsimonious VDJ recombination scenarios with the TCRdist pipeline. In a later analysis, every TCR beta chain was defined by the combination of its CDR3 amino acid sequence and its V-gene family, and reads without a unique V-gene family were dropped. As a way to deal with suspected cross-contamination and a sequencing artifact, a later analysis dropped over 550 nucleotide sequences that were highly shared and had low generation probability. For each public chain, a later analysis derived a clonal expansion index from normalized ranks of inferred template counts within each repertoire. In a later analysis, generation probabilities were computed with a VDJ recombination model fitted to out-of-frame rearrangements, and the resulting probabilities were checked against IGoR. In a later analysis, TCR-TCR, TCR-HLA and TCR-CMV co-occurrence was scored with hypergeometric tests, and a repertoire-size bias correction was applied to TCR pairs. False discovery rates were estimated in a later analysis by permuting HLA or CMV assignments 20 times. A later analysis grouped co-occurring TCRs with DBSCAN, adding TCRdist sequence similarity when clustering within HLA-allele-positive subsets. For co-occurrence clustering, repertoires with fewer than 30,000 or more than 120,000 public chains were excluded, along with five repertoires with anomalous nucleotide sharing. What TCRdb holds here is the immuneACCESS table cut down to in-frame rearrangements. Part of the clones is not present; checked against another copy, under half of the missing clones reflect an unresolved V gene, and the others are unexplained. Clone size and the V and J calls come from that table; the DNA yielded D and trimming. For this sample the table gives roughly 120,000 clones, of which about three quarters were detected only once. The ten most abundant clones make up 1.9% of the sample.

The sample is drawn from a study of cytomegalovirus exposure and HLA in healthy donors (dated by TCRdb to about 2017). For context, the study as a whole: In an earlier analysis of under 600 of the donors, about 270 Gb of sequence data and about 110 million unique TCR beta sequences from about 179 million T cells were reported. Of the 350 to 450 genotyped donors, roughly 76% were placed in the genetic ancestry cluster associated with self-reported Caucasian donors. Along with the roughly 610-subject first cohort, a separate validation cohort of around 120 different subjects was used. The aim of the study was to test whether cataloging public T cell receptors could identify signatures of past pathogen exposure. Genome-wide SNP genotypes for about 65% of the 666 donors were used in a later genetic analysis, which treated that subset as a discovery cohort. Using immunosequencing, the study profiled T cell repertoires from 666 subjects and related those repertoires to cytomegalovirus serostatus. The number of typed donors differed by locus: about 620-640 for A, B, C, DRB1 and DQB1; 522 for DQA1; around 580 for DPA1; and about 450 for DPB1. High-throughput TCR immunosequencing, statistical association of individual TCRs with disease status, and machine learning were combined to predict cytomegalovirus infection status. About five DR-DQ haplotypes were treated as single units for association and clustering because of strong linkage in the cohort. A later analysis re-analyzed previously published TCR beta repertoires from roughly 690 donors and added high-resolution HLA genotyping to study TCR occurrence patterns. Donor age, sex, ethnicity and CMV serostatus were compiled together with the repertoire data. All discovery cohort repertoires had been generated on a single sequencing platform. An early release covering roughly 600 HLA-typed donors comprised approximately 290 gigabases of sequencing data and tens of millions of unique TCR sequences. Among roughly 400 genotyped donors of the cohort, an average of about 240,000 unique TCR beta nucleotide sequences was sequenced per donor, of which roughly 17% were non-productive. To decide whether each TCR beta V gene segment behaved as functional or pseudogenic, an earlier analysis of some 600 of the donors relied on high-throughput TCR beta sequencing. The later analysis used no new phenotypic data to find candidate immune exposures, relying instead on TCR beta sequences and their occurrence across donors. HLA typing included class I and class II loci at four-digit resolution. Overall study outcomes, separate from this receptor: In an earlier analysis of approximately 590 of the donors, most TCR beta V segments appeared in productive rearrangements about 90% or about 30% of the time, broadly matching IMGT annotations. In vitro tests confirmed that a few of the cytomegalovirus-associated TCR beta chains recognize cytomegalovirus antigens. A group of highly shared sequence variants was considered likely to be a technical artifact of the sequencing pipeline. The only immune exposure information available for the cohort was CMV serostatus. Roughly uniform sequencing depth across donors was assumed in presence/absence analyses, although this assumption may not hold. The study gave a list of 150 to 200 TCR beta chains associated with cytomegalovirus. A later analysis found that most CMV-associated TCR beta chains appeared HLA-restricted, with HLA associations seemingly driven largely by CMV exposure. Across donors, most TCR sequences were observed very rarely, whereas some public TCRs were present in many individuals. Linkage disequilibrium might explain the correlated functional status among segregating V segments, but an unknown experimental factor could not be ruled out. A later analysis found that TCR association rates varied across HLA loci, with DRB1 alleles showing the most associated TCRs and HLA-C alleles the fewest. HLA typing was unavailable for some donors at each locus, so association tests used only the typed subset. Because counts were too low, about 15 rarely observed V segments, including chromosome 9 orphons, were left out of the earlier analysis of 500 to 650 of the donors. Assigning TCR associations to individual alleles was difficult when HLA alleles, especially DR and DQ, strongly co-occurred. A later analysis reported that several top co-occurrence clusters appeared linked to parvovirus B19, influenza, CMV and Epstein-Barr virus. A further reported finding was that TCR beta sequences accurately predicted the HLA-A and HLA-B alleles for most subjects in the first cohort. Compared with the 666-donor mean, donors in an Asian-associated ancestry cluster had fewer N-insertions in productive TCRs, according to a later genetic analysis. V-gene and J-gene trimming of TCR beta chains was associated with a missense DCLRE1C variant in a later genetic analysis, and the association was replicated in an independent cohort. In both the original and validation cohorts, the classifier was reported to diagnose cytomegalovirus status with high specificity and sensitivity. The authors suggested that the approach could potentially be extended to other disease states and immunological phenotypes. A later analysis associated 16,951 TCR beta sequences with specific HLA alleles at a false discovery rate of 0.05. This cohort had only TCR beta chains sequenced, and the lack of alpha or paired-chain data limited which features could be detected. Compared with equally common non-associated chains, HLA-associated TCR beta chains in a later analysis were more clonally expanded and had lower generation probabilities.

This clonotype was sampled from a man over 45 in good health and CMV-seronegative. Sequencing was performed on PBMCs.

CDR3 sequence: CASRARGVVSYNEQFF. The DNA sequence follows: TGTGCCAGCAGGGCGCGGGGGGTCGTATCCTACAATGAGCAGTTCTTC. The sequence joins TRBV27 to TRBJ2-1; 8 middle bases align to TRBD2. Per the germline V gene (reference sequence), MNHEY is the CDR1 and SMNVEV is the CDR2. Taken from cysteine to phenylalanine, the CDR3 has 16 residues. Only the CDR3 part of the read is kept: 48 bases, read in frame from the first base. From V the trimming removes 6 bases and from J it removes 1 base, while the gene matches leave 8 bases of the junction unaccounted for.